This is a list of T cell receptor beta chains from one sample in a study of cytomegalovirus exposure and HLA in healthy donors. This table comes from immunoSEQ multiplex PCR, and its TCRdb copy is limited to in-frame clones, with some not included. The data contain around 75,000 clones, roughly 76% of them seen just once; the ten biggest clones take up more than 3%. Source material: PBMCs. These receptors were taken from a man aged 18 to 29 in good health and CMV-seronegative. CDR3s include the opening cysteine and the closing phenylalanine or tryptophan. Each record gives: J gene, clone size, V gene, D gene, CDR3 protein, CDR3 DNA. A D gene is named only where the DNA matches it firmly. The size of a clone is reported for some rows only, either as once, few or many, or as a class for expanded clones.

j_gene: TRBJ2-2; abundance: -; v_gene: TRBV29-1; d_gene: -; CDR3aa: CSVVRGAGSNTGELFF; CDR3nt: TGCAGCGTTGTCCGCGGAGCGGGTTCTAACACCGGGGAGCTGTTTTTT
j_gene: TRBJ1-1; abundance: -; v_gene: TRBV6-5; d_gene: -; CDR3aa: CASSYTRVAFF; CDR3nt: TGTGCCAGCAGTTACACGAGGGTGGCTTTCTTT
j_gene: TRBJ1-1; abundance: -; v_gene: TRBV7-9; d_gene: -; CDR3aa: CASSLMRARSNTEAFF; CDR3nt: TGTGCCAGCAGCTTAATGCGGGCACGGTCGAACACTGAAGCTTTCTTT
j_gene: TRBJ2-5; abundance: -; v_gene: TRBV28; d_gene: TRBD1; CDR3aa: CASSLPTGGLETQYF; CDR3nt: TGTGCCAGCAGTTTACCGACAGGGGGCCTAGAGACCCAGTACTTC
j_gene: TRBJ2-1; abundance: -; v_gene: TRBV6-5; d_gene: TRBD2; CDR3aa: CASSYGGEGRHRFF; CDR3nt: TGTGCCAGCAGTTACGGCGGGGAGGGCAGGCACCGGTTCTTC
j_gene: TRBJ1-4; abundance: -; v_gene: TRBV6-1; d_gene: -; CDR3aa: CASSVGPRGNIRPFDEKLFF; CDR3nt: TGTGCCAGCAGTGTTGGTCCGCGGGGTAACATCAGGCCGTTTGATGAAAAACTGTTTTTT
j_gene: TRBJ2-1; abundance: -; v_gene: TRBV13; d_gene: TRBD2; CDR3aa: CASSSRLAGVEEDEQFF; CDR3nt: TGTGCCAGCAGCTCCCGTTTAGCGGGGGTCGAAGAGGATGAGCAGTTCTTC
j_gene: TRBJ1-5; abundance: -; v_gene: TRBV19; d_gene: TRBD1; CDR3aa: CASSPMWGTGRGNQPQHF; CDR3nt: TGTGCCAGTAGTCCCATGTGGGGGACAGGGCGAGGCAATCAGCCCCAGCATTTT
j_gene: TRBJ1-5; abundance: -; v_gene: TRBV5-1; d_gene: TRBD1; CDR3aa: CASSPGQGVYSNQPQHF; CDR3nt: TGCGCCAGCAGCCCGGGACAGGGGGTTTATAGCAATCAGCCCCAGCATTTT
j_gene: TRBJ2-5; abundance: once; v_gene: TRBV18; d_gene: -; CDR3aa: CASSFRRDSQETQYF; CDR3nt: TGTGCCAGCTCGTTTCGGCGGGACAGCCAAGAGACCCAGTACTTC
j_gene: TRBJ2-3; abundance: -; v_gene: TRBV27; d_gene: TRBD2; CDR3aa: CASSSFPNRGGTDTQYF; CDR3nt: TGTGCCAGCAGTTCATTCCCCAATCGGGGGGGCACAGATACGCAGTATTTT
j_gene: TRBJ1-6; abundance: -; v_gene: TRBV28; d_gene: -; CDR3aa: CASSFSRGTKGNSPLHF; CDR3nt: TGTGCCAGCAGTTTTAGTAGGGGGACAAAAGGCAATTCACCCCTCCACTTT
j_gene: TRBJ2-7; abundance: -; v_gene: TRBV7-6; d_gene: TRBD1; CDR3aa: CASSSRTGEGNEQYF; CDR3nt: TGTGCCAGCAGCTCAAGGACAGGGGAAGGCAACGAGCAGTACTTC
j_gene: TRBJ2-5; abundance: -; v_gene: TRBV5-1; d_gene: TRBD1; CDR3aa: CASSPGQGLLKTQYF; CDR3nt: TGCGCCAGCAGCCCGGGACAGGGCTTACTTAAAACCCAGTACTTC
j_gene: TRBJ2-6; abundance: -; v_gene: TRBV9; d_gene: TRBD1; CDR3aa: CASSLGTGVSGANVLTF; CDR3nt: TGTGCCAGCAGCCTCGGGACAGGGGTCTCTGGGGCCAACGTCCTGACTTTC
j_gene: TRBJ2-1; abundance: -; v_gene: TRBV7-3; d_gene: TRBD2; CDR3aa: CASSTSGGSYNEQFF; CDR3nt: TGTGCCAGCAGTACTAGCGGGGGCTCCTACAATGAGCAGTTCTTC
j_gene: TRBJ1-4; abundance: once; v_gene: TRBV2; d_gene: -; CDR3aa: CASMVSPSTTEKLFF; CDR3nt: TGTGCCAGCATGGTTTCGCCCTCAACTACAGAAAAACTGTTTTTT
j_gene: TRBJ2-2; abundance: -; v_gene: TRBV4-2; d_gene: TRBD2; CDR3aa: CASSQSGGPGELFF; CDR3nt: TGTGCCAGCAGCCAGTCGGGGGGGCCTGGGGAGCTGTTTTTT